A selection of T cell receptor beta chains follows, all from one sample in a study of tumor-infiltrating lymphocytes in localized non-small cell lung cancer. Using immunoSEQ multiplex PCR, the repertoire was profiled, and TCRdb retains in-frame clones only, with some absent. The sample holds just under 6,000 clones, 60% to 70% seen once. Sequenced: uninvolved lung tissue not adjacent to the tumor. The receptors originated from a human donor with non-small cell lung cancer. Both conserved end residues are part of each CDR3. The order of the fields is D gene, clone size, J gene, V gene, CDR3 DNA, CDR3 protein. A D gene is named only where the DNA matches it firmly. Part of the rows lack a size; the others show once, few, many or a class for expanded clones.

D: -
size: -
J: TRBJ1-1
V: TRBV20-1
DNA: TGCAGTGCTACCGATCAGGGAGCGGCTTTCTTT
CDR3: CSATDQGAAFF

D: TRBD2
size: -
J: TRBJ2-2
V: TRBV4-2
DNA: TGTGCCAGCAGCCAACGACTAGCGGAGAACACCGGGGAGCTGTTTTTT
CDR3: CASSQRLAENTGELFF

D: -
size: -
J: TRBJ2-1
V: TRBV15
DNA: TGTGCCACCAGCAGAGATCTAGGGACCCCGTTCTTC
CDR3: CATSRDLGTPFF

D: -
size: -
J: TRBJ1-1
V: TRBV20-1
DNA: TGCAGTGCGGGCGGGAACACTGAAGCTTTCTTT
CDR3: CSAGGNTEAFF

D: TRBD2
size: -
J: TRBJ2-1
V: TRBV5-1
DNA: TGCGCCAGCAGCTTCCAGCGGGAGAGGAATGAGCAGTTCTTC
CDR3: CASSFQRERNEQFF

D: -
size: once
J: TRBJ2-1
V: TRBV6-5
DNA: TGTGCCAGCAGTTTGCCAGGGCGGGGTGGAAAGCAGTTCTTC
CDR3: CASSLPGRGGKQFF

D: -
size: medium-sized
J: TRBJ1-5
V: TRBV28
DNA: TGTGCCAGCAGTTCTTTTGTGAGCAATCAGCCCCAGCATTTT
CDR3: CASSSFVSNQPQHF

D: -
size: -
J: TRBJ2-7
V: TRBV11-2
DNA: TGTGCCAGCAGCTTTCCTTTGAGGGAGCAGTACTTC
CDR3: CASSFPLREQYF

D: TRBD1
size: -
J: TRBJ2-7
V: TRBV27
DNA: TGTGCCAGCAGTATAACAGGGGTCGAGCAGTACTTC
CDR3: CASSITGVEQYF

D: -
size: -
J: TRBJ2-3
V: TRBV7-8
DNA: TGTGCCAGCGAGAGGGATGGCACAGATACGCAGTATTTT
CDR3: CASERDGTDTQYF

D: -
size: -
J: TRBJ1-4
V: TRBV15
DNA: TGTGCCACCAGCTTGCGGACTGTAAATGAAAAACTGTTTTTT
CDR3: CATSLRTVNEKLFF

D: TRBD2
size: once
J: TRBJ2-7
V: TRBV30
DNA: TGTGCCTGGAGGCGCATAGCGGGGACTGACCACGAGCAGTACTTC
CDR3: CAWRRIAGTDHEQYF

D: TRBD2
size: -
J: TRBJ2-5
V: TRBV6-5
DNA: TGTGCCAGCAGCTATACTAGCGGGAGAATGGAGACCCAGTACTTC
CDR3: CASSYTSGRMETQYF

D: -
size: -
J: TRBJ1-2
V: TRBV9
DNA: TGTGCCAGCAGCGTAACCCAGAACTATGGCTACACCTTC
CDR3: CASSVTQNYGYTF

D: -
size: -
J: TRBJ2-1
V: TRBV14
DNA: TGTGCCAGCAGCCACGGACCCCCCTGGGAGCAGTTCTTC
CDR3: CASSHGPPWEQFF

D: -
size: -
J: TRBJ1-1
V: TRBV28
DNA: TGTGCCGCCGATGCAGCAAGTTATGGGTCAGCTTTCTTT
CDR3: CAADAASYGSAFF

D: -
size: -
J: TRBJ2-1
V: TRBV19
DNA: TGTGCCAGTAGTACCCAGATGGGGGCAGGAGAGCAGTTCTTC
CDR3: CASSTQMGAGEQFF

D: -
size: -
J: TRBJ2-7
V: TRBV7-9
DNA: TGTGCCAGCAGCCGGGACCTGAGCTCCTACGAGCAGTACTTC
CDR3: CASSRDLSSYEQYF

D: -
size: -
J: TRBJ1-4
V: TRBV30
DNA: TGTGCCTGGAGTCTCCGGGGAGGGGCAGCTAATGAAAAACTGTTTTTT
CDR3: CAWSLRGGAANEKLFF

D: -
size: -
J: TRBJ2-7
V: TRBV10-3
DNA: TGTGCCATCAGTGAGTCGGCATTCGACGCTAGCGAGCAGTACTTC
CDR3: CAISESAFDASEQYF

D: TRBD2
size: -
J: TRBJ2-3
V: TRBV4-3
DNA: TGCGCCAGCAGCTCTAGCGGGAGGGCCGCCACAGATACGCAGTATTTT
CDR3: CASSSSGRAATDTQYF

D: -
size: -
J: TRBJ1-1
V: TRBV30
DNA: TGTGCCTGGAAGATGGACAGCACGAACACTGAAGCTTTCTTT
CDR3: CAWKMDSTNTEAFF

D: TRBD1
size: -
J: TRBJ2-2
V: TRBV9
DNA: TGTGCCAGCAGCGGGGGACAGGGCGCGAACACCGGGGAGCTGTTTTTT
CDR3: CASSGGQGANTGELFF

D: TRBD2
size: -
J: TRBJ2-1
V: TRBV7-2
DNA: TGTGCCAGCAGCGTCGCTAGCGGGAGGGACAATGAGCAGTTCTTC
CDR3: CASSVASGRDNEQFF

D: -
size: -
J: TRBJ2-3
V: TRBV5-1
DNA: TGCGCCAGCAGCTTGGTCACCGGTAGAGATACGCAGTATTTT
CDR3: CASSLVTGRDTQYF

D: -
size: once
J: TRBJ1-5
V: TRBV6-1
DNA: TGTGCCAGCCTCCCCATTAGGGAAGGGAATCAGCCCCAGCATTTT
CDR3: CASLPIREGNQPQHF

D: -
size: -
J: TRBJ1-1
V: TRBV7-9
DNA: TGTGCCAGCAGAGGAGGAGGGGAATCGGAAGCTTTCTTT
CDR3: CASRGGGESEAFF

D: TRBD1
size: -
J: TRBJ2-1
V: TRBV27
DNA: TGTGCCAGCGGACCCGGGACAGGGGTCTACAATGAGCAGTTCTTC
CDR3: CASGPGTGVYNEQFF

D: -
size: -
J: TRBJ2-5
V: TRBV28
DNA: TGTGCCAGCAGTGCCCGGGACCAGGATATGGAGACCCAGTACTTC
CDR3: CASSARDQDMETQYF

D: -
size: -
J: TRBJ2-7
V: TRBV4-3
DNA: TGCGCCAGCAGCCAAGATCAGGGGCTGACCTACGAGCAGTACTTC
CDR3: CASSQDQGLTYEQYF

D: -
size: -
J: TRBJ2-5
V: TRBV5-4
DNA: TGTGCCACCAGGCTCCAAGAGACCCAGTACTTC
CDR3: CATRLQETQYF

D: TRBD1
size: -
J: TRBJ1-5
V: TRBV30
DNA: TGTGCCTGGGACAGGGGTTTCGGTAATCAGCCCCAGCATTTT
CDR3: CAWDRGFGNQPQHF